Only a few counts were recorded for the clone carrying this TCR beta chain. These data come from a study of cytomegalovirus exposure and HLA in healthy donors. Trimming took 2 bases from V and 3 from J, leaving 13 bases between them. The length of the CDR3 is 15 residues. CDR1 is MNHEY and CDR2 is SMNVEV in the germline V gene (reference sequence). Primers for the PCR totalled 60 Vbeta and 13 Jbeta. Some clones are missing from TCRdb's copy, which holds only in-frame ones; the method was immunoSEQ multiplex PCR. Counted here are approximately 150,000 clones, approximately 79% occurring once; the ten biggest clones make up less than 3.5%.

Sequences were obtained from PBMCs. This chain uses TRBV27 with TRBJ1-1; D gene unclear. This clonotype was sampled from a woman aged 25 to 39 in good health and CMV-seronegative. As DNA, the CDR3 is TGTGCCAGCAGTTTACGCCGCGAGTTAGACACTGAAGCTTTCTTT. Translated: CASSLRRELDTEAFF.